These T cell receptor beta chains were read from a single sample in a study of T cell responses to AZD1222 COVID-19 vaccine. Produced via immunoSEQ multiplex PCR; TCRdb's table is partial and in-frame only. The data hold about 120,000 clones, with roughly nine tenths observed a single time. Sequences were derived from peripheral blood, sampled on day 0 of AZD1222 vaccination. Every receptor here comes from an adult in good health. The CDR3 runs from the conserved cysteine through the conserved F or W. The D gene is left open where the match is weak. Not every row has a clone size; where given, it reads once, few, many or a size class.

cdr3_aa cdr3_nt j_call v_call d_call clone_size
CASSLRDRGTYNSPLHF TGCGCCAGCAGCTTGAGGGACAGGGGAACCTATAATTCACCCCTCCACTTT TRBJ1-6 TRBV5-1 TRBD1 -
CASRGQGIEKLFF TGCGCCAGCAGGGGACAGGGAATAGAGAAACTGTTTTTT TRBJ1-4 TRBV5-1 TRBD1 -
CASGARVDNYGYTF TGTGCCAGCGGGGCCAGGGTGGATAACTATGGCTACACCTTC TRBJ1-2 TRBV2 - once
CASSSGGQGTNQPQHF TGTGCCAGCAGTTCCGGCGGACAGGGCACAAATCAGCCCCAGCATTTT TRBJ1-5 TRBV5-6 TRBD1 few
CASSPAGGIGEAFF TGTGCCAGCTCACCAGCAGGGGGAATCGGTGAAGCTTTCTTT TRBJ1-1 TRBV18 TRBD1 -
CASSPSGQGYEQYF TGTGCCAGCAGCCCATCGGGACAGGGCTACGAGCAGTACTTC TRBJ2-7 TRBV7-9 TRBD1 -
CASSQQVVNTEAFF TGTGCCAGCAGCCAACAGGTGGTGAACACTGAAGCTTTCTTT TRBJ1-1 TRBV7-2 - -
CAARRGAGINSPLHF TGTGCCGCCAGACGGGGGGCCGGCATTAATTCACCCCTCCACTTT TRBJ1-6 TRBV6-5 - -
CASSLVGGGAADTQYF TGTGCCAGCAGTTTAGTCGGCGGGGGGGCAGCAGATACGCAGTATTTT TRBJ2-3 TRBV27 TRBD2 -
CASDGGLYGTEAFF TGTGCCAGTGATGGGGGACTATATGGAACTGAAGCTTTCTTT TRBJ1-1 TRBV19 - once
CASSFGVYEQYF TGTGCCAGCAGCTTCGGAGTCTACGAGCAGTACTTC TRBJ2-7 TRBV7-2 - -
CASLPGGSSNQPQHF TGTGCCAGCTTACCTGGGGGATCCAGCAATCAGCCCCAGCATTTT TRBJ1-5 TRBV6-5 - -
CASRRQGDTGELFF TGTGCCAGCAGGCGACAGGGTGACACCGGGGAGCTGTTTTTT TRBJ2-2 TRBV28 TRBD1 -
CASSLGGAGNTGELFF TGTGCCAGCAGCTTAGGCGGGGCAGGGAACACCGGGGAGCTGTTTTTT TRBJ2-2 TRBV7-2 - -
CSVGHAGYGYTF TGCAGCGTCGGACACGCGGGGTATGGCTACACCTTC TRBJ1-2 TRBV29-1 - -
CASSGGLLPQF TGTGCCAGCAGCGGCGGACTTCTACCCCAATTC TRBJ2-7 TRBV7-8 - once
CASREWDRPYEQYF TGTGCCAGCCGAGAGTGGGACAGACCCTACGAGCAGTACTTC TRBJ2-7 TRBV5-6 TRBD1 -
CASHGGNSYEQYF TGTGCCAGTCACGGGGGGAACTCCTACGAGCAGTACTTC TRBJ2-7 TRBV19 TRBD2 -
CASSLGTGGLGEQFF TGTGCCAGCAGCTTAGGGACAGGGGGATTAGGTGAGCAGTTCTTC TRBJ2-1 TRBV7-9 TRBD1 -
CASSLEGGETEAFF TGCGCCAGCAGCTTGGAAGGTGGGGAGACTGAAGCTTTCTTT TRBJ1-1 TRBV5-1 - -
CASSQYGTTSTDTQYF TGTGCCAGCAGCCAATATGGAACCACTAGCACAGATACGCAGTATTTT TRBJ2-3 TRBV16 - -
CASSFLGRQGGEKLFF TGTGCCAGCAGCTTTCTCGGGAGACAGGGTGGTGAAAAACTGTTTTTT TRBJ1-4 TRBV11-2 TRBD1 once
CASSQAFLPGQGTQPQHF TGCGCCAGCAGCCAGGCTTTTTTGCCGGGACAGGGGACTCAGCCCCAGCATTTT TRBJ1-5 TRBV5-1 TRBD1 -
CASSSRAANSPLHF TGTGCCAGCAGCTCCCGGGCCGCCAATTCACCCCTCCACTTT TRBJ1-6 TRBV11-2 - -
CASNPPGGRGTEAFF TGTGCCAGCAACCCCCCCGGGGGGCGAGGGACTGAAGCTTTCTTT TRBJ1-1 TRBV5-8 - -
CASSPGANVLTF TGTGCCAGCAGTCCTGGGGCCAACGTCCTGACTTTC TRBJ2-6 TRBV9 - -
CASSLTGGNQPQHF TGTGCCAGCAGCTTAACGGGGGGCAATCAGCCCCAGCATTTT TRBJ1-5 TRBV7-9 - -
CASSRPGPSNTEAFF TGTGCCAGCAGCCGTCCGGGCCCTTCGAACACTGAAGCTTTCTTT TRBJ1-1 TRBV4-2 - -
CASRRRDNEQFF TGTGCCAGCCGTCGGAGGGACAATGAGCAGTTCTTC TRBJ2-1 TRBV2 - -
CASSIETGGKNTEAFF TGTGCCAGTAGTATAGAGACAGGGGGCAAGAACACTGAAGCTTTCTTT TRBJ1-1 TRBV19 TRBD1 -
CASSQSGSFDEKLFF TGTGCCAGCAGCCAATCAGGGTCCTTCGATGAAAAACTGTTTTTT TRBJ1-4 TRBV6-5 - -
CASSFGDNMNTEAFF TGCGCCAGCAGCTTTGGGGACAACATGAACACTGAAGCTTTCTTT TRBJ1-1 TRBV5-1 - -
CASSVGYSGGYNEQFF TGTGCCAGCAGCGTCGGATATAGCGGGGGATACAATGAGCAGTTCTTC TRBJ2-1 TRBV7-3 TRBD2 -
CATSRPLYEQFF TGTGCCACCAGCCGGCCCCTCTATGAGCAGTTCTTC TRBJ2-1 TRBV6-2/TRBV6-3 - -
CASSLVAAGELFF TGTGCCAGCAGCTTAGTAGCGGCCGGGGAGCTGTTTTTT TRBJ2-2 TRBV7-7 - -
CASSRSGQPNTEAFF TGTGCCAGCAGCCGGTCCGGACAGCCGAACACTGAAGCTTTCTTT TRBJ1-1 TRBV3-1/TRBV3-2 - once
CASSHPRTDPGGPDYNEQFF TGTGCCAGCAGTCACCCTAGGACTGATCCGGGGGGCCCGGACTACAATGAGCAGTTCTTC TRBJ2-1 TRBV3-1/TRBV3-2 - -
CASRPTGTGELFF TGTGCCAGCAGACCCACAGGAACCGGGGAGCTGTTTTTT TRBJ2-2 TRBV2 - -
CASSTSDGPNYGYTF TGTGCCAGTAGTACCTCGGACGGACCTAACTATGGCTACACCTTC TRBJ1-2 TRBV19 - -
CASSQVRGEVNYGYTF TGCGCCAGCAGCCAAGTGAGAGGGGAAGTGAACTATGGCTACACCTTC TRBJ1-2 TRBV4-1 - -
CASSQVGGFYYGYTF TGCGCCAGCAGCCAGGTCGGGGGGTTTTACTATGGCTACACCTTC TRBJ1-2 TRBV4-1 - -
CASRARLESDAFF TGTGCCAGCAGGGCACGTCTGGAAAGTGACGCTTTCTTT TRBJ1-1 TRBV2 - -
CASSSRGGTEAFF TGTGCCAGCAGCTCCAGGGGAGGAACTGAAGCTTTCTTT TRBJ1-1 TRBV11-3 - once
CASSYTQWGRDGYTF TGTGCCAGCAGTTACACCCAATGGGGCCGGGATGGCTACACCTTC TRBJ1-2 TRBV6-5 - -